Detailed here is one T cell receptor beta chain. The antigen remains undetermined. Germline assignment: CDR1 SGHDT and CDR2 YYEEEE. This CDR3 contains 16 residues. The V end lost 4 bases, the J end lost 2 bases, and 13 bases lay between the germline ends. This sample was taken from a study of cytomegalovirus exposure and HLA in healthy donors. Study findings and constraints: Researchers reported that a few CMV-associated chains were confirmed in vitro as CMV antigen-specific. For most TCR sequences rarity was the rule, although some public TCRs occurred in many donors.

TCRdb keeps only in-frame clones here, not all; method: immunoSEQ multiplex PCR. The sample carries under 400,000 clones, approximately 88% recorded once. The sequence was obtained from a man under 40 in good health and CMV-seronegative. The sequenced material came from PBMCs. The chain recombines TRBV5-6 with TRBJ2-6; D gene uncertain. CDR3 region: CASSDRWSTGANVLTF. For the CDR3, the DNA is TGTGCCAGCAGCGATAGGTGGAGTACTGGGGCCAACGTCCTGACTTTC.